The sequence of this T cell receptor (beta chain) was determined in a study of cytomegalovirus exposure and HLA in healthy donors. The wider study: About 85 million unique TCRs from HLA-typed donors were held in an early release of data. Study results and caveats: A prior analysis recorded that most TCR beta V segments were productive about 87% or about 30% of the time. Later, an analysis found that common viral pathogens appeared to be linked with several of the most significant clusters.

Germline-derived CDR1 and CDR2 are MGHRA and YSYEKL. CDR3 length: 16 amino acids. V lost 0 bases, J lost 2 bases, and 3 bases stayed unmatched. With regard to this clone: The target antigen is unknown.

Vbeta (60) and Jbeta (13) primers were used in the PCR. Some clones are missing from TCRdb's copy, which holds only in-frame ones; the method was immunoSEQ multiplex PCR. Of under 150,000 clones in the sample, around 75% were seen once. The rearrangement joins TRBV4-1 to TRBJ2-7, with 11 bases identical to TRBD2. The source of this sequence is a man aged 25-40 years in good health and CMV-seronegative. What was sequenced was PBMCs. The CDR3 DNA reads as TGCGCCAGCAGCCAAGATGTGACTAGCGGGGCCTACGAGCAGTACTTC. Encoded protein: CASSQDVTSGAYEQYF.